The rows below give T cell receptor beta chains drawn from one sample of a study of identical twins. MiXCR, run by TCRdb on the 5' RACE reads, gives a single entry per CDR3 protein. The data contain hundreds of thousands of distinct CDR3 sequences, roughly 6% of them singletons. Sequenced sample: naive T cells sorted from blood. These receptors came from a man between 18 and 35 years old in good health. The CDR3 runs from the conserved cysteine through the conserved F or W. Each record gives: D gene, clone size, V gene, J gene, CDR3 protein, CDR3 DNA. The D gene is left open where the match is weak. The listing skips clone size in some rows; elsewhere it reads once, few, many or a size class.

>-|many|TRBV21-1|TRBJ1-2
CASSNLDRGFYGYTF
TGTGCCAGCAGCAACCTGGACAGGGGGTTCTATGGCTACACCTTC
>-|many|TRBV7-2|TRBJ1-1
CASSFDINTEAFF
TGTGCCAGCAGCTTCGACATCAACACTGAAGCTTTCTTT
>TRBD1|few|TRBV7-9|TRBJ2-4
CASSSWGQGDIQYF
TGTGCCAGCAGCTCATGGGGCCAGGGGGACATTCAGTACTTC
>-|-|TRBV7-7|TRBJ2-2
CASSLIVGTGELFF
TGTGCCAGCAGCTTAATTGTCGGGACCGGGGAGCTGTTTTTT
>-|many|TRBV5-1|TRBJ1-6
CASSLDFNSPLHF
TGCGCCAGCAGCTTGGACTTTAATTCACCCCTCCACTTT
>TRBD1|-|TRBV7-9|TRBJ2-7
CASSRTGQGPEQYF
TGTGCCAGCAGCCGGACGGGACAGGGCCCCGAGCAGTACTTC
>-|many|TRBV20-1|TRBJ2-1
CSAPEGAYNEQFF
TGCAGTGCTCCAGAGGGGGCCTACAATGAGCAGTTCTTC
>TRBD2|many|TRBV20-1|TRBJ2-7
CSASAGLAGVNEQYF
TGCAGTGCTAGTGCCGGACTAGCGGGAGTCAACGAGCAGTACTTC
>-|-|TRBV7-8|TRBJ2-1
CASSAQPTGAYNEQFF
TGTGCCAGCAGCGCCCAGCCGACGGGCGCCTACAATGAGCAGTTCTTC
>-|-|TRBV7-8|TRBJ1-5
CASSREFSATEKHF
TGTGCCAGCAGCCGAGAGTTTTCCGCGACAGAAAAGCATTTT
>-|-|TRBV2|TRBJ1-5
CASSIGNTGQPQHF
TGTGCCAGCAGTATCGGCAACACCGGTCAGCCCCAGCATTTT
>TRBD1|many|TRBV24-1|TRBJ2-3
CATSDFGTATDTQYF
TGTGCCACCAGTGATTTCGGGACAGCCACAGATACGCAGTATTTT
>TRBD1|-|TRBV24-1|TRBJ2-5
CATSSTGGETQYF
TGTGCCACCAGTTCGACAGGGGGAGAGACCCAGTACTTC
>-|few|TRBV29-1|TRBJ1-1
CSVIAGANTEAFF
TGCAGCGTGATAGCGGGGGCCAACACTGAAGCTTTCTTT
>TRBD1|many|TRBV29-1|TRBJ2-3
CSANRDRGADTQYF
TGCAGCGCCAACCGGGACAGGGGTGCAGATACGCAGTATTTT
>TRBD2|many|TRBV18|TRBJ2-3
CASSPAGVRTDTQYF
TGTGCCAGCTCACCAGCGGGAGTTCGCACAGATACGCAGTATTTT
>-|many|TRBV6-5|TRBJ2-3
CASSSPQGLGSADTQYF
TGTGCCAGCAGTTCCCCTCAGGGGTTGGGTTCAGCAGATACGCAGTATTTT
>TRBD2|many|TRBV9|TRBJ2-1
CASSVSGLTFYNEQFF
TGTGCCAGCAGCGTATCGGGACTAACATTTTACAATGAGCAGTTCTTC
>-|many|TRBV12-3/TRBV12-4|TRBJ2-5
CASVAGLEETQYF
TGTGCCAGTGTCGCGGGATTGGAAGAGACCCAGTACTTC
>TRBD2|-|TRBV5-1|TRBJ2-5
CACSTGTRATQYF
TGCGCCTGCAGCACCGGGACTAGGGCGACCCAGTACTTC
>TRBD1|few|TRBV20-1|TRBJ1-3
CSAKASLDRGGGNTIYF
TGCAGTGCTAAAGCGAGTCTTGACAGGGGAGGTGGAAACACCATATATTTT
>-|many|TRBV12-3/TRBV12-4|TRBJ1-1
CASSLTWGTEAFF
TGTGCCAGCAGTTTGACATGGGGCACTGAAGCTTTCTTT
>-|-|TRBV7-2|TRBJ1-6
CASSWKDVGSPLHF
TGTGCCAGCAGCTGGAAGGACGTCGGTTCACCCCTCCACTTT
>-|many|TRBV6-2/TRBV6-3|TRBJ2-1
CASSYEGSSYNEQFF
TGTGCCAGCAGTTACGAAGGGTCCTCCTACAATGAGCAGTTCTTC
>TRBD1|-|TRBV20-1|TRBJ2-5
CSASLIGGAMETQYF
TGCAGTGCTAGTCTTATAGGGGGCGCGATGGAGACCCAGTACTTC
>TRBD2|many|TRBV12-3/TRBV12-4|TRBJ2-1
CASTSGSRYEQFF
TGTGCCAGCACTAGCGGGAGTAGGTATGAGCAGTTCTTC
>-|-|TRBV3-1|TRBJ1-5
CASSQGGRAQPQHF
TGTGCCAGCAGCCAAGGGGGGCGGGCTCAGCCCCAGCATTTT
>TRBD1|few|TRBV29-1|TRBJ1-2
CSVVLDRAGGYTF
TGCAGCGTTGTGCTGGACAGGGCAGGTGGCTACACCTTC
>-|few|TRBV11-1|TRBJ2-7
CASSLQETVGYEQYF
TGTGCCAGCAGCTTACAGGAGACGGTGGGTTACGAGCAGTACTTC
>-|many|TRBV7-2|TRBJ2-7
CASSLGLILSYEQYF
TGTGCCAGCAGCTTAGGGCTGATCCTCTCCTACGAGCAGTACTTC
>-|many|TRBV20-1|TRBJ2-1
CSASWVTGNEQFF
TGCAGTGCTTCATGGGTGACAGGTAATGAGCAGTTCTTC
>TRBD1|-|TRBV12-5|TRBJ2-2
CASGGQAGELFF
TGTGCTAGTGGAGGACAGGCCGGGGAGCTGTTTTTT
>-|many|TRBV20-1|TRBJ2-5
CSASPQGLRIETQYF
TGCAGTGCTAGTCCTCAGGGTCTTCGTATAGAGACCCAGTACTTC
>-|few|TRBV6-2/TRBV6-3|TRBJ2-1
CASSDHGENEQFF
TGTGCCAGCAGTGACCACGGAGAGAATGAGCAGTTCTTC
>-|many|TRBV7-9|TRBJ2-1
CASSQTPGYQFF
TGTGCCAGCAGCCAAACTCCGGGCTATCAGTTCTTC
>-|many|TRBV20-1|TRBJ1-1
CSAKPPGSVPFF
TGCAGTGCTAAGCCCCCGGGTTCCGTGCCTTTCTTT
>-|many|TRBV12-3/TRBV12-4|TRBJ1-5
CASSLGGREGQPQHF
TGTGCCAGCAGTTTAGGAGGGAGGGAAGGTCAGCCCCAGCATTTT
>TRBD1|-|TRBV5-1|TRBJ1-4
CASSWTGNTEKLFF
TGCGCCAGCAGCTGGACAGGAAATACTGAAAAACTGTTTTTT
>-|many|TRBV20-1|TRBJ1-5
CSADPAQPQHF
TGCAGTGCAGACCCCGCTCAGCCCCAGCATTTT
>TRBD2|-|TRBV7-6|TRBJ2-2
CASRMTSGSLSGELFF
TGTGCCAGCAGAATGACTAGCGGGAGCCTCTCCGGGGAGCTGTTTTTT
>-|few|TRBV9|TRBJ2-2
CASSPGQPLPGELFF
TGTGCCAGCAGCCCGGGACAACCACTGCCCGGGGAGCTGTTTTTT
>-|few|TRBV28|TRBJ1-5
CASSDTGDLGPQHF
TGTGCCAGCAGTGACACAGGAGACCTCGGGCCCCAGCATTTT